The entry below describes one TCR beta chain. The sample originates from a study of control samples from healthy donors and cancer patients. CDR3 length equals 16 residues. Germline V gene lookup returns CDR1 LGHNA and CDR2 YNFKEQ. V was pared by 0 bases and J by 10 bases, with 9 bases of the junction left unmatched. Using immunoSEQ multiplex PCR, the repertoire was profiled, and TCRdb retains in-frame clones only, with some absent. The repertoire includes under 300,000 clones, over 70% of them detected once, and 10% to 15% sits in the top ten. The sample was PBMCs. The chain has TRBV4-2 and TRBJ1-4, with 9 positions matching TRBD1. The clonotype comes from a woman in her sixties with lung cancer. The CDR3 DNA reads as TGTGCCAGCAGCCAAGAGGCCGGGACAGGGCTGGCAAAACTGTTTTTT. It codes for CASSQEAGTGLAKLFF.